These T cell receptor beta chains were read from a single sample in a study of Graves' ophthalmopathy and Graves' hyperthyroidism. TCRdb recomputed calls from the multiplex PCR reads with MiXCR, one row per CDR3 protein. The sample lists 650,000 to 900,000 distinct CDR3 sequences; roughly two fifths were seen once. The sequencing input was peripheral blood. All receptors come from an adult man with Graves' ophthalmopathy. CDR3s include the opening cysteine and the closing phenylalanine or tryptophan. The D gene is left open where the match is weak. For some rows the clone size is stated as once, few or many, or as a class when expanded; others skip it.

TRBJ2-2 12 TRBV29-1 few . CSVVEGAGELFF TGCAGCGTTGTAGAGGGGGCCGGGGAGCTGTTTTTT
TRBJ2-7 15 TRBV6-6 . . CASSYLGGSSYEQYF TGTGCCAGCAGTTACCTCGGGGGCAGCTCCTACGAGCAGTACTTC
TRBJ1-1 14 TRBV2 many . CASSEGTANTEAFF TGTGCCAGCAGTGAAGGGACAGCGAACACTGAAGCTTTCTTT
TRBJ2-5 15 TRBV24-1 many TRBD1 CATSVGQGMQETQYF TGTGCCACCAGTGTTGGACAGGGAATGCAAGAGACCCAGTACTTC
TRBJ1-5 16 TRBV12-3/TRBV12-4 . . CASSRPTGISNQPQHF TGTGCCAGCAGTAGACCCACAGGGATTAGCAATCAGCCCCAGCATTTT
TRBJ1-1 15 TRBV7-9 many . CASSRDEGVNTEAFF TGTGCCAGCAGCCGAGACGAGGGGGTGAACACTGAAGCTTTCTTT
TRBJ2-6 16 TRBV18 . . CASSPRSPSGANVLTF TGTGCCAGCTCACCAAGGTCACCCTCTGGGGCCAACGTCCTGACTTTC
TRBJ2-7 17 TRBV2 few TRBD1 CASGAGQGKQFRGEQYF TGTGCCAGCGGGGCGGGACAGGGTAAACAGTTTCGTGGCGAGCAGTACTTC
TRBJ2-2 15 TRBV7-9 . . CASSYDGGNTGELFF TGTGCCAGCAGTTACGACGGCGGGAACACCGGGGAGCTGTTTTTT
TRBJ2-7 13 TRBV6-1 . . CASSEGQAYDQYF TGTGCCAGCAGTGAGGGTCAGGCCTACGACCAGTACTTC
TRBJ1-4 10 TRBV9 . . CASSLAGMFF TGTGCCAGCAGCCTAGCAGGCATGTTTTTT
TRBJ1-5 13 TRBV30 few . CAWSLGSNQPQHF TGTGCCTGGAGTTTGGGGAGCAATCAGCCCCAGCATTTT
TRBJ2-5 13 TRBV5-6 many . CASSPAGLETQYF TGTGCCAGCAGCCCGGCGGGACTGGAGACCCAGTACTTC
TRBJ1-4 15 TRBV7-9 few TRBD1 CASSQPDRDYEKLFF TGTGCCAGCAGCCAACCTGACAGGGATTACGAAAAACTGTTTTTT
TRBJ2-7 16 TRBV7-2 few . CASSQLGGTSSYEQYF TGTGCCAGCAGCCAACTTGGGGGCACTAGCTCCTACGAGCAGTACTTC
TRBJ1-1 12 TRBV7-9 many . CASSQSAKEAFF TGTGCCAGCAGTCAAAGTGCTAAAGAAGCTTTCTTT
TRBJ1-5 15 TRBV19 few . CASRQRGDRDQPQHF TGTGCCAGTCGGCAAAGGGGGGATAGAGATCAGCCCCAGCATTTT
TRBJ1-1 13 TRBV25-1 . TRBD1 CASPQDRFGEAFF TGTGCCAGTCCACAGGACAGGTTTGGTGAAGCTTTCTTT
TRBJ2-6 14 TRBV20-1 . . CSGVYDSGANVLTF TGCAGTGGGGTGTACGACTCTGGGGCCAACGTCCTGACTTTC
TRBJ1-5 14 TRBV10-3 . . CAIEDRPRGQPQHF TGTGCCATCGAAGACAGGCCGAGGGGGCAGCCCCAGCATTTT
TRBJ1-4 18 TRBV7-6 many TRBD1 CASSLRTGGIATNEKLFF TGTGCCAGCAGCTTGAGGACAGGGGGTATAGCGACTAATGAAAAACTGTTTTTT
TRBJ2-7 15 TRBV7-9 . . CASSGLLTAIYEQYF TGTGCCAGCAGTGGACTCTTGACAGCTATCTACGAGCAGTACTTC
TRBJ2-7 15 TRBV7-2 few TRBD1 CASSGWTGNSYEQYF TGCGCCAGCAGCGGATGGACAGGAAACTCCTACGAGCAGTACTTC
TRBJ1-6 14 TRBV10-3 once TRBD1 CAIKGRGHRSPLHF TGTGCCATCAAGGGCAGGGGGCACCGCTCACCCCTCCACTTT
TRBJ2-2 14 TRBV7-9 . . CAITGTEETGELFF TGTGCCATAACCGGGACCGAAGAAACCGGGGAGCTGTTTTTT
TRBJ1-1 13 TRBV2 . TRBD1 CASVDREGGEAFF TGTGCCAGCGTTGACAGGGAGGGGGGTGAAGCTTTCTTT
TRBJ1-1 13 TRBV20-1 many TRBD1 CSAKGTGNTEAFF TGCAGTGCAAAGGGGACAGGGAACACTGAAGCTTTCTTT
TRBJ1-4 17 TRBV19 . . CASSRTGTYATNEKLFF TGTGCCAGTAGTAGAACCGGGACATATGCAACTAATGAAAAACTGTTTTTT
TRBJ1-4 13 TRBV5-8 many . CASSYAWSEKLFF TGTGCCAGCAGCTATGCATGGTCGGAAAAACTGTTTTTT
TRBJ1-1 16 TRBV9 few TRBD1 CASSADWDRLNTEAFF TGTGCCAGCAGCGCCGACTGGGACAGACTGAACACTGAAGCTTTCTTT
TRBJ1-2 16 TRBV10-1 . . CASSESAGAMNYGYTF TGTGCCAGCAGTGAGTCGGCAGGGGCGATGAACTATGGCTACACCTTC
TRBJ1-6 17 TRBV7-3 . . CASSLPGGGLGFSPLHF TGTGCCAGCAGCTTACCTGGGGGGGGGCTTGGATTTTCACCCCTCCACTTT
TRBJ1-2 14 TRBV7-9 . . CASTDLLGINGYTF TGTGCCAGCACTGATCTACTGGGGATCAATGGCTACACCTTC
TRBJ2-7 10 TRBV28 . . CATSRYEQYF TGTGCCACCTCGAGATACGAGCAGTACTTC
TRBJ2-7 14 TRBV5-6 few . CASTPGRAQYEQYF TGTGCCAGCACTCCCGGCAGGGCCCAATACGAGCAGTACTTC
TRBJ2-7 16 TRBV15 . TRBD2 CATSRASGLAGYEQYF TGTGCCACCAGCAGAGCGTCGGGACTAGCTGGCTACGAGCAGTACTTC
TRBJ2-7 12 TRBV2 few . CASSEVRVEQYF TGTGCCAGCAGTGAGGTCCGGGTGGAGCAGTACTTC
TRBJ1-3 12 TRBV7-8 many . CASSLVGNTIYF TGTGCCAGCAGCTTAGTAGGAAACACCATATATTTT
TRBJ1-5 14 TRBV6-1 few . CASRALSSNQPQHF TGTGCCAGCAGGGCGCTTTCTAGCAATCAGCCCCAGCATTTT
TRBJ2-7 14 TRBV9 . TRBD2 CASSQRGGAYEQYF TGTGCCAGCAGCCAACGCGGGGGGGCCTACGAGCAGTACTTC
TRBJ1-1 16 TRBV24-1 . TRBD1 CATSDPGTGGETEAFF TGTGCCACCAGTGACCCAGGGACAGGGGGAGAGACTGAAGCTTTCTTT
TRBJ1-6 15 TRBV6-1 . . CASSYSGAPNSPLHF TGTGCCAGCAGTTACTCGGGGGCCCCTAATTCACCCCTCCACTTT
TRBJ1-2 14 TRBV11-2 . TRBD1 CASSPIGTDYGYTF TGTGCCAGCAGCCCCATCGGGACAGACTATGGCTACACCTTC
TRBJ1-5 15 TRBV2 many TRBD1 CASRETGAGNQPQHF TGTGCCAGCAGAGAGACAGGGGCAGGCAATCAGCCCCAGCATTTT
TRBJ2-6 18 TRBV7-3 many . CASSFFAGASSGANVLTF TGTGCCAGCAGCTTTTTTGCAGGGGCAAGCTCTGGGGCCAACGTCCTGACTTTC
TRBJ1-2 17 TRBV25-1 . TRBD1 CASSAPGQGNNNYGYTF TGTGCCAGCAGTGCACCGGGACAGGGAAACAATAACTATGGCTACACCTTC
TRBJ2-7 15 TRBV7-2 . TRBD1 CASSLGTGVTYEQYF TGTGCCAGCAGCTTAGGAACAGGGGTGACCTACGAGCAGTACTTC
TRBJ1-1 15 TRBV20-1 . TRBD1 CSASAGTGGNTEAFF TGCAGTGCTAGCGCCGGGACAGGCGGAAACACTGAAGCTTTCTTT
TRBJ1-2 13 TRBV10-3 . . CAISHRDTYGYTF TGTGCCATCAGTCATCGGGACACCTATGGCTACACCTTC
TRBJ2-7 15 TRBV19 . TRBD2 CASSIPGLATSEQYF TGTGCCAGTAGTATTCCGGGACTAGCGACAAGCGAGCAGTACTTC
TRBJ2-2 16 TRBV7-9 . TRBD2 CASSPGLAGVSGELFF TGTGCCAGCTCACCGGGACTAGCGGGAGTATCCGGGGAGCTGTTTTTT
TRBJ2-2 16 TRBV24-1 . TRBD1 CATSETGTGNTGELFF TGTGCCACCAGTGAGACCGGGACAGGGAACACCGGGGAGCTGTTTTTT
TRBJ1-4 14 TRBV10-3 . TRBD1 CASSSRQGYEKLFF TGTGCCAGCAGCAGTCGACAGGGATATGAAAAACTGTTTTTT
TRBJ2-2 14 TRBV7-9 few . CASSRMGNTGELFF TGTGCCAGCAGCAGGATGGGGAACACCGGGGAGCTGTTTTTT
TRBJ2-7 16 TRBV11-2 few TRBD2 CASSLDPGTSGYEQYF TGTGCCAGCAGCTTAGATCCCGGGACTAGCGGATACGAGCAGTACTTC
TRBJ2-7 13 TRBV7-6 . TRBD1 CASSSPDRVRQYF TGTGCCAGCAGCTCCCCGGACAGGGTTCGGCAGTACTTC
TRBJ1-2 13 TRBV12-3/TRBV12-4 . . CASSYDLGSKGTF TGTGCCAGCAGTTACGACCTTGGATCTAAAGGGACCTTC
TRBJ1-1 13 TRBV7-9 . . CASSPTGGPEAFF TGTGCCAGCAGCCCGACGGGGGGGCCTGAAGCTTTCTTT
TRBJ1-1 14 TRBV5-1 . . CASRRIGVNTEAFF TGCGCCAGCAGGCGAATAGGGGTTAACACTGAAGCTTTCTTT